A selection of T cell receptor beta chains follows, all from one sample in a study of blood T cells in healthy people across ages. TCRdb analysed the 5' RACE reads with MiXCR anew, one entry per CDR3 protein. The sample consists of 720,000 or so distinct CDR3 sequences, 35% to 50% of them appearing once. The sample taken for sequencing was blood. These receptors were obtained from a man aged 80 or over in good health. Each CDR3 is given with its conserved first and last residue. D genes are given only for firm matches. Clone sizes are given selectively: once, few, many, or a class where the clone is expanded.

d_gene,j_gene,abundance,v_gene,CDR3aa,CDR3nt
-,TRBJ1-2,-,TRBV29-1,CSAGGVPQDGYTF,TGCAGCGCTGGGGGGGTGCCGCAGGATGGCTACACCTTC
TRBD2,TRBJ2-5,-,TRBV20-1,CSASWTSGGYQETQYF,TGCAGTGCTAGTTGGACTAGCGGGGGGTACCAAGAGACCCAGTACTTC
-,TRBJ2-7,-,TRBV12-3/TRBV12-4,CASSTRGHEQYF,TGTGCCAGCAGTACCAGGGGCCACGAGCAGTACTTC
TRBD2,TRBJ2-7,-,TRBV20-1,CSAGIAGPYEQYF,TGCAGTGCTGGGATAGCGGGACCCTACGAGCAGTACTTC
-,TRBJ2-7,-,TRBV7-9,CASSFGDGSYEQYF,TGTGCCAGCAGTTTCGGGGACGGCTCCTACGAGCAGTACTTC
TRBD1,TRBJ2-5,-,TRBV11-2,CASSLETGSQETQYF,TGTGCCAGCAGCTTAGAGACAGGGTCCCAAGAGACCCAGTACTTC
TRBD1,TRBJ2-7,-,TRBV14,CASSGQAALGKQYF,TGTGCCAGCAGCGGACAGGCCGCCCTAGGAAAGCAGTACTTC
-,TRBJ2-7,few,TRBV7-2,CASSLPEGGREQYF,TGTGCCAGCAGCTTACCGGAAGGGGGGCGCGAGCAGTACTTC
TRBD1,TRBJ2-5,-,TRBV5-8,CASSFGRTGEFDEQYF,TGTGCCAGCAGCTTTGGTAGGACAGGGGAGTTCGATGAGCAGTACTTC
TRBD2,TRBJ2-3,-,TRBV12-3/TRBV12-4,CASSPGTSGGSHTDTQYF,TGTGCCAGCAGCCCCGGGACTAGCGGGGGAAGTCACACAGATACGCAGTATTTT
-,TRBJ2-5,few,TRBV21-1,CASSNHRVNEQYF,TGTGCCAGCAGCAATCACAGGGTCAATGAGCAGTACTTC
TRBD2,TRBJ2-3,-,TRBV28,CASSSSGRVTDTQYF,TGTGCCAGCAGCTCTAGCGGGAGAGTTACAGATACGCAGTATTTT
TRBD1,TRBJ2-7,many,TRBV29-1,CSATGGYEQYF,TGCAGCGCCACAGGGGGCTACGAGCAGTACTTC
TRBD2,TRBJ2-5,few,TRBV20-1,CSATQGLAGANQETQYF,TGCAGTGCTACGCAGGGACTAGCGGGGGCTAACCAAGAGACCCAGTACTTC
-,TRBJ2-5,-,TRBV12-3/TRBV12-4,CASSLPAGVQETQYF,TGTGCCAGCAGTTTACCCGCCGGCGTACAAGAGACCCAGTACTTC
-,TRBJ2-1,-,TRBV20-1,CSAVGGSYNEQFF,TGCAGTGCAGTAGGGGGCTCCTACAATGAGCAGTTCTTC
TRBD1,TRBJ2-7,once,TRBV7-2,CASSRQGCEQYF,TGTGCCAGCAGCCGACAGGGTTGCGAGCAGTACTTC
TRBD2,TRBJ2-7,-,TRBV27,CASSSRWRESYEQYF,TGTGCCAGCAGTTCCCGTTGGCGGGAGTCCTACGAGCAGTACTTC
-,TRBJ2-1,many,TRBV7-2,CASSLERQSYNEQFF,TGTGCCAGCAGCTTAGAACGACAGTCCTACAATGAGCAGTTCTTC
-,TRBJ1-2,-,TRBV29-1,CSAGDSDSNYGYTF,TGCAGCGCAGGTGACAGTGATTCTAACTATGGCTACACCTTC
-,TRBJ1-4,-,TRBV4-3,CASSQGHGEKLFF,TGCGCCAGCAGCCAAGGACACGGCGAAAAACTGTTTTTT
-,TRBJ2-2,few,TRBV4-1,CASSPHRVGELFF,TGCGCCAGCAGCCCGCATAGGGTCGGGGAGCTGTTTTTT
TRBD2,TRBJ2-3,few,TRBV6-1,CATLRSAGEPTDTQYF,TGTGCCACGCTTCGGTCGGCGGGAGAGCCGACAGATACGCAGTATTTT
-,TRBJ1-5,few,TRBV6-2/TRBV6-3,CASKGNSNQPQHF,TGTGCCAGCAAAGGGAATAGCAATCAGCCCCAGCATTTT
-,TRBJ2-7,-,TRBV29-1,CSADPPGVPYNEQYF,TGCAGCGCTGATCCTCCAGGGGTACCCTACAATGAGCAGTACTTC
TRBD1,TRBJ1-2,many,TRBV7-8,CASSRQGRGRGYTF,TGTGCCAGCAGTCGACAGGGGCGAGGTAGAGGCTACACCTTC
TRBD1,TRBJ2-3,-,TRBV7-2,CASSTQGARDTQYF,TGTGCCAGCAGCACACAGGGGGCCAGAGATACGCAGTATTTT
TRBD2,TRBJ2-3,-,TRBV11-2,CASSSGTSGKRTDTQYF,TGTGCCAGCAGCTCGGGGACTAGCGGAAAACGCACAGATACGCAGTATTTT
-,TRBJ2-5,many,TRBV3-1,CASSQETQYF,TGTGCCAGCAGCCAAGAGACCCAGTACTTC
TRBD2,TRBJ2-7,-,TRBV3-1,CASSQEWGTSVTYEQYF,TGTGCCAGCAGCCAAGAGTGGGGGACTAGCGTTACCTACGAGCAGTACTTC
TRBD1,TRBJ2-4,-,TRBV7-2,CASSSPGDRIQYF,TGTGCCAGCAGCTCTCCCGGGGACAGGATCCAGTACTTC
-,TRBJ1-5,few,TRBV20-1,CSARRIGTPNQPQHF,TGCAGTGCTAGGCGCATCGGGACACCTAATCAGCCCCAGCATTTT
TRBD1,TRBJ2-1,few,TRBV27,CASRRQGSLWLNEQFF,TGTGCCAGCAGGCGACAGGGATCTTTGTGGTTGAATGAGCAGTTCTTC
-,TRBJ1-1,-,TRBV10-3,CAISQGENTEAFF,TGTGCCATCAGTCAGGGCGAGAACACTGAAGCTTTCTTT
-,TRBJ2-7,-,TRBV20-1,CSARSGDFYEQYF,TGCAGTGCTAGATCTGGGGATTTTTACGAGCAGTACTTC
-,TRBJ2-7,-,TRBV6-2/TRBV6-3,CASSYPGVGATYEQYF,TGTGCCAGCAGTTACCCAGGGGTAGGGGCCACCTACGAGCAGTACTTC
-,TRBJ2-3,few,TRBV20-1,CSALGRGADTQYF,TGCAGTGCTCTTGGCAGGGGTGCAGATACGCAGTATTTT
-,TRBJ2-7,few,TRBV28,CASQTHSSYEQYF,TGTGCCAGTCAGACTCATAGCTCCTACGAGCAGTACTTC
-,TRBJ2-7,-,TRBV5-1,CASSVEWGTYEQYF,TGCGCCAGCAGCGTGGAGTGGGGGACCTACGAGCAGTACTTC
TRBD2,TRBJ2-3,-,TRBV6-5,CASSYSASGDLTDTQYF,TGTGCCAGCAGTTACTCGGCTAGCGGGGATCTCACAGATACGCAGTATTTT
-,TRBJ1-4,-,TRBV30,CAWSPGGGEKLFF,TGTGCCTGGAGTCCGGGGGGGGGTGAAAAACTGTTTTTT
TRBD1,TRBJ2-7,many,TRBV7-2,CASKSGTGTSEQYF,TGTGCCAGCAAATCCGGGACAGGGACTTCCGAGCAGTACTTC
-,TRBJ2-3,-,TRBV6-2/TRBV6-3,CASSYSTASQVTDTQYF,TGTGCCAGCAGTTACTCGACGGCGTCTCAAGTCACAGATACGCAGTATTTT
TRBD2,TRBJ2-5,few,TRBV12-3/TRBV12-4,CASSLGITSGGARETQYF,TGTGCCAGCAGTTTAGGTATCACTAGCGGGGGGGCGCGAGAGACCCAGTACTTC
TRBD2,TRBJ2-3,-,TRBV5-1,CASSPRTSGPRDTQYF,TGCGCCAGCAGCCCCAGGACTAGCGGGCCGAGGGATACGCAGTATTTT